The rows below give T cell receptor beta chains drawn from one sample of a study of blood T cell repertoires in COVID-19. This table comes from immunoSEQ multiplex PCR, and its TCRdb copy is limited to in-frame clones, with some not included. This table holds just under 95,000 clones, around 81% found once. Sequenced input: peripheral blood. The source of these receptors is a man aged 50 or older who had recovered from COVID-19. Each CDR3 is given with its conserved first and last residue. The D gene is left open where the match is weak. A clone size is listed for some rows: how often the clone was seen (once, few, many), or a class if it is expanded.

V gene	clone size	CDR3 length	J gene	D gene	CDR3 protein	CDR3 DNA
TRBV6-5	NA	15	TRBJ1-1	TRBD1	CATRQGSTTHTEAFF	TGTGCCACCCGACAGGGCTCAACTACCCACACTGAAGCTTTCTTT
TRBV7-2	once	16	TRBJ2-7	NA	CASSLGGTDLPYEQYF	TGTGCCAGCAGCCTGGGGGGAACAGATTTGCCCTACGAGCAGTACTTC
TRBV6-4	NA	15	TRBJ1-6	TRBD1	CASSGKDRVSSPLHF	TGTGCCAGCAGTGGAAAGGACAGGGTAAGTTCACCCCTCCACTTT
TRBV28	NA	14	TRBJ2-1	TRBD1	CASIIGTGKNEQFF	TGTGCCAGCATTATTGGGACAGGGAAGAATGAGCAGTTCTTC
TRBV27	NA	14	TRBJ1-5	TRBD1	CASRTAGGNQPQHF	TGTGCCAGCAGGACCGCAGGGGGTAATCAGCCCCAGCATTTT
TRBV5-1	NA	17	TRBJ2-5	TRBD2	CASTPIPTSGGAGTQYF	TGCGCCAGCACCCCAATTCCGACTAGCGGGGGGGCCGGGACCCAGTACTTC
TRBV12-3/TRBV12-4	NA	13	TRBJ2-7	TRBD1	CASSTGTVYEQYF	TGTGCCAGCAGTACTGGGACAGTTTACGAGCAGTACTTC
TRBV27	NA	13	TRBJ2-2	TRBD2	CATSGENTGELFF	TGTGCGACTAGCGGAGAGAACACCGGGGAGCTGTTTTTT
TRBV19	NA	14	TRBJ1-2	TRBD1	CASSRQGSNYGYTF	TGTGCCAGTAGCCGACAGGGATCCAACTATGGCTACACCTTC
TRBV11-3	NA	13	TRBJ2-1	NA	CASSFYSFNEQFF	TGTGCCAGCAGCTTTTACAGTTTCAATGAGCAGTTCTTC
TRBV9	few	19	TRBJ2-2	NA	CASSATSRGTRFGAGELFF	TGTGCCAGCAGCGCAACCTCCCGCGGGACTCGATTCGGGGCCGGGGAGCTGTTTTTT
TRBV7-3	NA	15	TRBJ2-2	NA	CASTPGGVNTGELFF	TGTGCCAGCACCCCCGGAGGGGTAAACACCGGGGAGCTGTTTTTT
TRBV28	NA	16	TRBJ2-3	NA	CASNPNRGAQRDTQYF	TGTGCCAGCAACCCCAACCGGGGGGCCCAAAGGGATACGCAGTATTTT
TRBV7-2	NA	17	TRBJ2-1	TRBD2	CASSLGLAGGRSNEQFF	TGTGCCAGCAGCTTAGGGCTAGCGGGAGGAAGGAGTAATGAGCAGTTCTTC
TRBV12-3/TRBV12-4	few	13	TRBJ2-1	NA	CASSFIRGNEQFF	TGTGCCAGCAGTTTTATAAGGGGCAATGAGCAGTTCTTC
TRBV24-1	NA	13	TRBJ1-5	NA	CATMRGGNQPQHF	TGTGCCACCATGCGGGGGGGCAATCAGCCCCAGCATTTT
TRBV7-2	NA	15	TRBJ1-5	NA	CASSLAHGSDQPQHF	TGTGCCAGCAGCTTAGCACACGGGAGCGATCAGCCCCAGCATTTT
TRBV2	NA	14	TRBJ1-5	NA	CASRLTDSNQPQHF	TGTGCCAGCAGGCTGACAGATAGCAATCAGCCCCAGCATTTT
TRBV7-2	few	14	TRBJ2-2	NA	CASSATGGVGELFF	TGTGCCAGCAGCGCAACCGGGGGAGTAGGGGAGCTGTTTTTT
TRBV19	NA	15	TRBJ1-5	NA	CASSMGGTVIRPQHF	TGTGCCAGTAGTATGGGGGGGACGGTGATACGGCCCCAGCATTTT
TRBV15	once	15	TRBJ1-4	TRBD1	CATSQPGQGWEKLFF	TGTGCCACCAGCCAGCCGGGACAGGGTTGGGAAAAACTGTTTTTT
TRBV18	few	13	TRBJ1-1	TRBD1	CASYGQVNTEAFF	TGTGCCAGCTACGGACAGGTGAACACTGAAGCTTTCTTT
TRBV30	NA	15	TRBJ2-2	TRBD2	CAWTSGGWSTGELFF	TGTGCCTGGACTAGCGGGGGGTGGAGCACCGGGGAGCTGTTTTTT
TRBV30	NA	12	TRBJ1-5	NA	CAWSAGNQPQHF	TGTGCCTGGAGTGCGGGCAATCAGCCCCAGCATTTT
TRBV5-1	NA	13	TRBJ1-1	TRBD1	CASSTETGAEAFF	TGCGCCAGCAGCACGGAGACAGGGGCTGAAGCTTTCTTT
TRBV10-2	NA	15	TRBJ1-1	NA	CASSEGRAGRTEAFF	TGCGCCAGCAGTGAGGGGAGGGCTGGGCGGACTGAAGCTTTCTTT
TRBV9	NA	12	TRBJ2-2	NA	CASSTSTGELFF	TGTGCCAGCAGCACTAGCACCGGGGAGCTGTTTTTT
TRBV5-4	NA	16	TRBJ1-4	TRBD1	CASSSTGARANEKLFF	TGTGCCAGCAGCTCAACAGGGGCCAGGGCTAATGAAAAACTGTTTTTT
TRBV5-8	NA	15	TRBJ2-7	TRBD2	CASSGGLAGGYEQYF	TGTGCCAGCAGCGGGGGACTAGCGGGTGGCTACGAGCAGTACTTC
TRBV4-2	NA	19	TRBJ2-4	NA	CASSQEPPTASPGKNIQYF	TGTGCCAGCAGCCAAGAACCGCCCACTGCTTCGCCGGGCAAAAACATTCAGTACTTC
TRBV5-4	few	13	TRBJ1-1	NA	CASSLSGFPEAFF	TGTGCCAGCAGCTTATCAGGGTTCCCTGAAGCTTTCTTT
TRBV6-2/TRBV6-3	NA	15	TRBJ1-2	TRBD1	CASSYSGTGNYGYTF	TGTGCCAGCAGTTACTCCGGGACAGGGAACTATGGCTACACCTTC
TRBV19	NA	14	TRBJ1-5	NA	CASRRLAINQPQHF	TGTGCCAGTAGGAGGTTGGCCATCAATCAGCCCCAGCATTTT
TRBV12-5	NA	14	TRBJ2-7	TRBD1	CASGLETGTYEQYF	TGTGCTAGTGGTTTGGAGACAGGGACGTACGAGCAGTACTTC
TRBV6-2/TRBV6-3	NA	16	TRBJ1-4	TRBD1	CASSPYTGGTNEKLFF	TGTGCCAGCAGTCCGTATACAGGGGGAACTAATGAAAAACTGTTTTTT
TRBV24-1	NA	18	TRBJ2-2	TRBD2	CATSDPSLAGGSTGELFF	TGTGCCACCAGTGATCCTTCTCTAGCGGGAGGTAGCACCGGGGAGCTGTTTTTT
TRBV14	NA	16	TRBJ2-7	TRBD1	CASSPSDRTMGHEQYF	TGTGCCAGCAGCCCCTCGGACAGGACCATGGGCCACGAGCAGTACTTC
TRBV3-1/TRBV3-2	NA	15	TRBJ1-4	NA	CASSHTGFSNEKLFF	TGTGCCAGCAGCCATACCGGGTTTTCTAATGAAAAACTGTTTTTT
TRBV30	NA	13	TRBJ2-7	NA	CAWSHSGNYEQYF	TGTGCCTGGAGTCACTCCGGGAACTACGAGCAGTACTTC
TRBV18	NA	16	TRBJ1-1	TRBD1	CASSPSYRGSSTEAFF	TGTGCCAGCTCACCATCGTACAGGGGTTCGAGCACTGAAGCTTTCTTT
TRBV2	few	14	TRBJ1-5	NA	CASSPDSSDQPQHF	TGTGCCAGCAGTCCAGACAGTTCTGATCAGCCCCAGCATTTT
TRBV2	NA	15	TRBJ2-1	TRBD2	CASKGTSGGTGEQFF	TGTGCCAGCAAAGGGACTAGCGGGGGGACAGGGGAGCAGTTCTTC
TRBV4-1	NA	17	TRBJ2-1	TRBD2	CASSQAAGLAVYNEQFF	TGCGCCAGCAGCCAAGCGGCGGGACTAGCGGTCTACAATGAGCAGTTCTTC
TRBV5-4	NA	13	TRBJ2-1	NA	CASSLAGGREQFF	TGTGCCAGCAGCTTGGCCGGGGGAAGGGAGCAGTTCTTC
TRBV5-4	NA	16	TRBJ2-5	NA	CASSLDMMEGRETQYF	TGTGCCAGCAGCTTGGATATGATGGAGGGACGGGAGACCCAGTACTTC
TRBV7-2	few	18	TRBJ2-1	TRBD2	CASSLPRRTSGKYNEQFF	TGTGCCAGCAGCTTACCTAGAAGGACTAGCGGGAAATACAATGAGCAGTTCTTC
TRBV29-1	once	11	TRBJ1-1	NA	CSVERGGLAFF	TGCAGCGTTGAGAGGGGGGGTTTGGCTTTCTTT
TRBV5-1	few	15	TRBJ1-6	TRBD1	CASSLSTGGDSPLHF	TGCGCCAGCAGCTTATCGACAGGGGGCGATTCACCCCTCCACTTT
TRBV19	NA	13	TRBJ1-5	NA	CASSIEQFLPQHF	TGTGCCAGTAGTATAGAACAGTTTCTTCCCCAGCATTTT
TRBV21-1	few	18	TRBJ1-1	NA	CASSKETDRGNVNTEAFF	TGTGCCAGCAGCAAAGAGACGGACAGGGGTAACGTGAACACTGAAGCTTTCTTT
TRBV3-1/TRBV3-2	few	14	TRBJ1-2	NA	CASSQDPQGYGYTF	TGTGCCAGCAGCCAAGACCCACAGGGCTATGGCTACACCTTC
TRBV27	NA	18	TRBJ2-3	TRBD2	CASRGGKASGGYADTQYF	TGTGCCAGCAGGGGAGGGAAGGCTAGCGGGGGGTATGCAGATACGCAGTATTTT
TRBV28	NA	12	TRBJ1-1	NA	CASTGMNTEAFF	TGTGCCAGCACGGGTATGAACACTGAAGCTTTCTTT
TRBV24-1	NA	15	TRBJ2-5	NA	CATSDPSEAQETQYF	TGTGCCACCAGTGATCCATCGGAGGCGCAAGAGACCCAGTACTTC
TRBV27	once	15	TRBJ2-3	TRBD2	CASSTPGGRWDTQYF	TGTGCCAGCAGCACTCCCGGCGGGAGATGGGATACGCAGTATTTT
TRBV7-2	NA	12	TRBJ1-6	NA	CASSLPGAPLHF	TGTGCCAGCAGCTTACCCGGAGCACCCCTCCACTTT
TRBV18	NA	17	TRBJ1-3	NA	CASSLLRGEYSGNTIYF	TGTGCCAGCTCACTCCTTCGGGGGGAGTACTCTGGAAACACCATATATTTT
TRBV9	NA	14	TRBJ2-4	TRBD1	CASSAGTAKNIQYF	TGTGCCAGCAGCGCCGGGACAGCTAAAAACATTCAGTACTTC
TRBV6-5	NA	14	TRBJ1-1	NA	CASSYNGGNTEAFF	TGTGCCAGCAGTTACAACGGGGGGAACACTGAAGCTTTCTTT